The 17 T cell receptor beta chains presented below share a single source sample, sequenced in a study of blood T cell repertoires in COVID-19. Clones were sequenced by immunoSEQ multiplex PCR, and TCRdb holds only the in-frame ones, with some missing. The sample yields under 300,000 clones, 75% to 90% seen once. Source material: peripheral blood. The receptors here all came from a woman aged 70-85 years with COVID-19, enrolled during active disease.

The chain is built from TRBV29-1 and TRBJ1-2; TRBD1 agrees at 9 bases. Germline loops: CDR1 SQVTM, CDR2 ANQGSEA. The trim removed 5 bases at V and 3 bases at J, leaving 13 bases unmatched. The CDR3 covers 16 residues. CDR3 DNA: TGCAGCGTTCCGGGGGACAGGGAACTCTCCTACTATGGCTACACCTTC. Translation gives CSVPGDRELSYYGYTF.

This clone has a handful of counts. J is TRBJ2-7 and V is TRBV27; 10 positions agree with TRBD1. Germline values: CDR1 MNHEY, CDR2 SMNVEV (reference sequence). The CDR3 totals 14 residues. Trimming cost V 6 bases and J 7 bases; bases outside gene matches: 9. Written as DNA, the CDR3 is TGTGCCAGCAGCAGACTGGGACAGGGGAAGGAGCAGTACTTC. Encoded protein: CASSRLGQGKEQYF.

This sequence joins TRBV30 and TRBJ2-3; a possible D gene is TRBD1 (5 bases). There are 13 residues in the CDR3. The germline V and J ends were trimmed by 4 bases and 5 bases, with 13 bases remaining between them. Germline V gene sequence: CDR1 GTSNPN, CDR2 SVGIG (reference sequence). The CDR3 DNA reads TGTGCCTGGAACCGACAGTTAGAAGATACGCAGTATTTT. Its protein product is CAWNRQLEDTQYF. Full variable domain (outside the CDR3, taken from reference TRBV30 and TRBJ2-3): SQTIHQWPATLVQPVGSPLSLECTVEGTSNPNLYWYRQAAGRGLQLLFYSVGIGQISSEVPQNLSASRPQDRQFILSSKKLLLSDSGFYLCAWNRQLEDTQYFGPGTRLTVL.

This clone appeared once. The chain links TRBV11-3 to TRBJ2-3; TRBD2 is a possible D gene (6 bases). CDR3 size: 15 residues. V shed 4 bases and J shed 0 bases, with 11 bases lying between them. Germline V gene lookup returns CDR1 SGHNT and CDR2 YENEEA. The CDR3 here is CASSWDGTSTDTQYF. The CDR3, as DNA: TGTGCCAGCAGCTGGGACGGGACTAGCACAGATACGCAGTATTTT.

CDR3 region: CASSPQWHEQYF. The CDR3, as DNA: TGTGCCAGCAGTCCACAGTGGCACGAGCAGTACTTC. V gene TRBV12-3 or TRBV12-4 combines with J gene TRBJ2-7; D is uncertain. This CDR3 comprises 12 residues. V was clipped by 5 bases and J by 5 bases, with 10 bases between them.

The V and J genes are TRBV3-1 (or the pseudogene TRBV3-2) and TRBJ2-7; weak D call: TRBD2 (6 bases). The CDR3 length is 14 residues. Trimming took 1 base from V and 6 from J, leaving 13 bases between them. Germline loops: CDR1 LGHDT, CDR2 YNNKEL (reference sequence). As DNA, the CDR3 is TGTGCCAGCAGCCAAGTGGGCAGGGAGGCCGAGCAGTACTTC. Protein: CASSQVGREAEQYF.

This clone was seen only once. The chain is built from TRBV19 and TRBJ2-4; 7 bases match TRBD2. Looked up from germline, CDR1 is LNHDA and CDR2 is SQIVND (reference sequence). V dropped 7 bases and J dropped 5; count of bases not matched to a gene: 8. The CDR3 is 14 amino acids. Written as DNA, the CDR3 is TGTGCCAGTACTCGCCGCGGGGGTGAAAACATTCAGTACTTC. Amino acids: CASTRRGGENIQYF.

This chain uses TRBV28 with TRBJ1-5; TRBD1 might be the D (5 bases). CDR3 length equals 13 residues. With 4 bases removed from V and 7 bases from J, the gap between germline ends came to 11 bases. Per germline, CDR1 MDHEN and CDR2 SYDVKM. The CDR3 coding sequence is TGTGCCAGCAGTTCCAGGGTACAGCAGCCCCAGCATTTT. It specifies CASSSRVQQPQHF.

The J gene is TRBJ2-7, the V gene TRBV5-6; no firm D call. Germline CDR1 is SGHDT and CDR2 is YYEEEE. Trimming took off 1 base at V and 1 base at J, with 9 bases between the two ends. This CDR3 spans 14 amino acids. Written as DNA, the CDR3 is TGTGCCAGCAGCTTGTATGTCAGATCCTACGAGCAGTACTTC. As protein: CASSLYVRSYEQYF.

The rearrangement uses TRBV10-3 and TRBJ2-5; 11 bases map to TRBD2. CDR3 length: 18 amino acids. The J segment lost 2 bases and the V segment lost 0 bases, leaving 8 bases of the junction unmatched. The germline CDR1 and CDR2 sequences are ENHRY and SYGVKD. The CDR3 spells CAISESELAGAVQETQYF. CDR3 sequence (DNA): TGTGCCATCAGTGAGTCGGAACTAGCGGGGGCCGTACAAGAGACCCAGTACTTC.

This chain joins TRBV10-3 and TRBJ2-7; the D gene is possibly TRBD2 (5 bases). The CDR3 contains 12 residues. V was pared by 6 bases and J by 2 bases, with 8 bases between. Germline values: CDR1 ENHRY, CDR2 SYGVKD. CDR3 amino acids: CAIRGDTYEQYF. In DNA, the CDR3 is TGTGCCATCAGGGGAGATACCTACGAGCAGTACTTC.

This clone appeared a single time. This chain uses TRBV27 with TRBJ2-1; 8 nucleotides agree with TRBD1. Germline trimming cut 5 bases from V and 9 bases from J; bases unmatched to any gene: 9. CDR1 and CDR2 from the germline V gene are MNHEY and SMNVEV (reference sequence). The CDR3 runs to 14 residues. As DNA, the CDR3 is TGTGCCAGCAGTCCGGGACAGGCTTGGGGTGAGCAGTTCTTC. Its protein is CASSPGQAWGEQFF.

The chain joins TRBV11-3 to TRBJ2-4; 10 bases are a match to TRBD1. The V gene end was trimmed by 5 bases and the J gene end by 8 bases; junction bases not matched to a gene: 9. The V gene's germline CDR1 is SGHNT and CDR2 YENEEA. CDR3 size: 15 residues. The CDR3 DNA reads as TGTGCCAGCAGCGCACATTCCGGGACAGGGGACATTCAGTACTTC. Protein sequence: CASSAHSGTGDIQYF.

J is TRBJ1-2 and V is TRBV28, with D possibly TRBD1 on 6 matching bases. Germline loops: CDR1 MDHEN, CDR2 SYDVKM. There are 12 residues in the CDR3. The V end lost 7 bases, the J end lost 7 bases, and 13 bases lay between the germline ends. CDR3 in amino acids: CASNYRESGYTF. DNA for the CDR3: TGTGCCAGCAACTACAGGGAAAGTGGCTACACCTTC.

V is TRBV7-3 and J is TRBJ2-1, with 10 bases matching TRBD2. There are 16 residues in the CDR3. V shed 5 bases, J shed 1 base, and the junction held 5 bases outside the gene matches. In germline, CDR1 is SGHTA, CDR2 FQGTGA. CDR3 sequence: CASSLSGGASYNEQFF. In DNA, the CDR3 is TGTGCCAGCAGCCTCAGCGGGGGGGCTTCCTACAATGAGCAGTTCTTC.

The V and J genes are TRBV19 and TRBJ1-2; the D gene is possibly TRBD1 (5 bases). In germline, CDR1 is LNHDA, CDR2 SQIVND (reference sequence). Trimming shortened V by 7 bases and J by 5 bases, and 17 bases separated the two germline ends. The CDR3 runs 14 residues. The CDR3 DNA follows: TGTGCCAGTACCGATCGACCAGGGTCATATGGCTACACCTTC. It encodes CASTDRPGSYGYTF.

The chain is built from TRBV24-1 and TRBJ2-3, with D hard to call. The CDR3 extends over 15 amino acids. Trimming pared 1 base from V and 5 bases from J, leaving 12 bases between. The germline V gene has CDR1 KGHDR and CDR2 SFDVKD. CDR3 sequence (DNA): TGTGCCACCAGTGATTTTTCGGCAGGAAGAGATACGCAGTATTTT. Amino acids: CATSDFSAGRDTQYF.